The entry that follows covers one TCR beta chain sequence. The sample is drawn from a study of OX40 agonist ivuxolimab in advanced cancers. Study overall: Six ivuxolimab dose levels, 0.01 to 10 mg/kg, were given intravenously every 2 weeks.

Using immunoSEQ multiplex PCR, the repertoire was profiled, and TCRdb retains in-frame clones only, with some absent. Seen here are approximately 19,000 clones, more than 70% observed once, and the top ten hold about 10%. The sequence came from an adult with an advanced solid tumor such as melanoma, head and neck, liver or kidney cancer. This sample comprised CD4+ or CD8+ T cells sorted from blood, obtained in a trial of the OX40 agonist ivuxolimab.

This CDR3 is CASRRGAGVAYIEAFF. The CDR3 region has the DNA TGTGCCAGCAGACGGGGGGCGGGAGTCGCCTACATTGAAGCTTTCTTT. The V gene is TRBV6-6, the J gene TRBJ1-1; D possibly corresponds to TRBD1 (6 bases). Germline CDR1 MNHNY, CDR2 SVGAGI (reference sequence). Trimming pared 6 bases from V and 7 bases from J, leaving 24 bases between. The CDR3 is made up of 16 amino acids.